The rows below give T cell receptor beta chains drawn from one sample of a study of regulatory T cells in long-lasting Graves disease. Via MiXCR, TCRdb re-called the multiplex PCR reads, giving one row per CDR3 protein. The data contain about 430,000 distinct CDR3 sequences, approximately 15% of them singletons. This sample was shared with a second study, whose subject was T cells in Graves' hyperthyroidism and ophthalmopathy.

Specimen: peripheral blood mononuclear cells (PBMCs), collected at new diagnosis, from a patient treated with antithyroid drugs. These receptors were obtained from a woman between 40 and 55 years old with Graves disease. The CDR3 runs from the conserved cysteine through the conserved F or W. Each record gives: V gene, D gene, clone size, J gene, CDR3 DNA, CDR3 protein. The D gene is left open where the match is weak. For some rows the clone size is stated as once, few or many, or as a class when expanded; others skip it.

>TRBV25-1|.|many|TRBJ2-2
TGTGCCAGCAGTGTGGGACATAACACGGGGGAGCTGTTTTTT
CASSVGHNTGELFF
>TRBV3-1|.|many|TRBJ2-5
TGTGCCAGCAGCCAAATGGCCAAAGAGACCCAGTACTTC
CASSQMAKETQYF
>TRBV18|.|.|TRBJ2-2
TGTGCCAGCTCACCCTTGGTAGTGGGGTCGGACACCGGGGAGCTGTTTTTT
CASSPLVVGSDTGELFF
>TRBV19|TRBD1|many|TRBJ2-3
TGTGCCAGTAGTAACAGGGGGACAGGGAGCACAGATACGCAGTATTTT
CASSNRGTGSTDTQYF
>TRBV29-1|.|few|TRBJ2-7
TGCAGCGTTGCACAGGGCCACGAGCAGTACTTC
CSVAQGHEQYF
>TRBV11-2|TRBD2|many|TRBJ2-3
TGTGCCAGCAGCTTAGTGGGACTAGGGACAGATACGCAGTATTTT
CASSLVGLGTDTQYF
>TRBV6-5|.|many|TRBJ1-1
TGTGCCAGCAGTTACTCTAGGGGGAACACTGAAGCTTTCTTT
CASSYSRGNTEAFF
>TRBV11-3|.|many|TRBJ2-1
TGTGCCAGCAGCTTAGATATCGTCTCCTACAATGAGCAGTTCTTC
CASSLDIVSYNEQFF
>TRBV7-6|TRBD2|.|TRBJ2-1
TGTGCCAGCAGCTCACCCTCCCGGGGACTAGCTACCAATGAGCAGTTCTTC
CASSSPSRGLATNEQFF
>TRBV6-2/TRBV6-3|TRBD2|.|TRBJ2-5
TGTGCCAGCAGTGCAACTAGCGGGAGGGCGGGAGGGGAGACCCAGTACTTC
CASSATSGRAGGETQYF
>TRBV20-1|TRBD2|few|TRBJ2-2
TGCAGTGCTCGGACTAGCGGGATTGCCGGGGAGCTGTTTTTT
CSARTSGIAGELFF